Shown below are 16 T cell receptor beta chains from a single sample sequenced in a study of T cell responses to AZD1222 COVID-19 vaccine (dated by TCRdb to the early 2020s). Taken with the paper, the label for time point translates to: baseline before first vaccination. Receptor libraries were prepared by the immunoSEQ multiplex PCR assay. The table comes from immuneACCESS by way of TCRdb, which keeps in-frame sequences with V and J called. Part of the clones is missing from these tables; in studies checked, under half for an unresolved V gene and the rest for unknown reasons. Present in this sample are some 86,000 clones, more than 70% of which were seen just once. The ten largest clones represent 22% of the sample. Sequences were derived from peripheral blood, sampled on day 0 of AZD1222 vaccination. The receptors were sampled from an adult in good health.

The CDR3 loop is CATGSQGLYNSPLHF. In DNA form, the CDR3 reads TGTGCCACCGGGAGCCAGGGCCTCTATAATTCACCCCTCCACTTT. V usage is TRBV24-1 and J usage is TRBJ1-6; TRBD1 might be the D (5 bases). The germline V gene encodes CDR1 KGHDR and CDR2 SFDVKD. The germline V and J ends were trimmed by 9 bases and 3 bases, with 14 bases remaining between them. The CDR3 covers 15 residues.

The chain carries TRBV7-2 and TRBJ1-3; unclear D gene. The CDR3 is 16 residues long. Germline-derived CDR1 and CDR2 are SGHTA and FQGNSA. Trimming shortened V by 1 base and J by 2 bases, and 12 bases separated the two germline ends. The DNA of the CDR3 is TGTGCCAGCAGCTTAGGGTTGGCACGCGCTGGAAACACCATATATTTT. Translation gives CASSLGLARAGNTIYF.

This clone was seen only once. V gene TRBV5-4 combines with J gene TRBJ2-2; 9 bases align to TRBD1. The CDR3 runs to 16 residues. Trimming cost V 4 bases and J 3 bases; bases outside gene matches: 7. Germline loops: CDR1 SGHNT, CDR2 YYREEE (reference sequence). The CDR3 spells CASSPRTGEDTGELFF. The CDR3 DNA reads TGTGCCAGCAGCCCTCGGACAGGGGAAGACACCGGGGAGCTGTTTTTT.

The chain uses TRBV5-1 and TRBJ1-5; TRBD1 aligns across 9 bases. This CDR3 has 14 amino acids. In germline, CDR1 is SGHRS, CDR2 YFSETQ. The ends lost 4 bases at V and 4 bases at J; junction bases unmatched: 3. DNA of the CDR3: TGCGCCAGCAGCGACGGGACAGGGAATCAGCCCCAGCATTTT. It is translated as CASSDGTGNQPQHF.

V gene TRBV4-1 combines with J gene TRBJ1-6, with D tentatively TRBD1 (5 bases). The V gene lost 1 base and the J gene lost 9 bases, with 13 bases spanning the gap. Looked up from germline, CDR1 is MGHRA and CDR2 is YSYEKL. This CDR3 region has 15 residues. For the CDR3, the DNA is TGCGCCAGCAGCCAAGGACGGGGCTCGGCTTCACCCCTCCACTTT. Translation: CASSQGRGSASPLHF.

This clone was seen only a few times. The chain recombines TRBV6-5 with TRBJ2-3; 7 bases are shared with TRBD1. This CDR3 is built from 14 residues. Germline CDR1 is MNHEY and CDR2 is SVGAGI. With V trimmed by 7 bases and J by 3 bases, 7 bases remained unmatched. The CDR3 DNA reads TGTGCCAGCACAAAACAGGGGTCGACAGATACGCAGTATTTT. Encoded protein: CASTKQGSTDTQYF.

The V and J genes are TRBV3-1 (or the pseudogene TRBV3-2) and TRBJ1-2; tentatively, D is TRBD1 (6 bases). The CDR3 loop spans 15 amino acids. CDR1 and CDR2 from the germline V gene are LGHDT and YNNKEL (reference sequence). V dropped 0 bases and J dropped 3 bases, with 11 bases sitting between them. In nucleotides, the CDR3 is TGTGCCAGCAGCCAAGATCGGGGGGCCGACTATGGCTACACCTTC. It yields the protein CASSQDRGADYGYTF.

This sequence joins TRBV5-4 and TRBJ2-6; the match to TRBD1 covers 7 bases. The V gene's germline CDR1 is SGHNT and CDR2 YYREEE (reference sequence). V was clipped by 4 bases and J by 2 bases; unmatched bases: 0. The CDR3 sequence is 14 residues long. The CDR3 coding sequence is TGTGCCAGCAGCGACAGGGCTGGGGCCAACGTCCTGACTTTC. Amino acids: CASSDRAGANVLTF.

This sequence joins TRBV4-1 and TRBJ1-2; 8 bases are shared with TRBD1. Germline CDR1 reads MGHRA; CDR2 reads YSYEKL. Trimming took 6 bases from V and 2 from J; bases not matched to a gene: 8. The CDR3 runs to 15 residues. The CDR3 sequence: CASRSWTGSNYGYTF. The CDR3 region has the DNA TGCGCCAGCAGATCCTGGACAGGGTCGAACTATGGCTACACCTTC.

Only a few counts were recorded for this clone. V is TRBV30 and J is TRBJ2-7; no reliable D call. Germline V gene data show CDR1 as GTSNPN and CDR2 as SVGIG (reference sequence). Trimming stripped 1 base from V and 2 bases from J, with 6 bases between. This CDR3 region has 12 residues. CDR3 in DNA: TGTGCCTGGAGTGGTCAGGCCTACGAGCAGTACTTC. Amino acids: CAWSGQAYEQYF.

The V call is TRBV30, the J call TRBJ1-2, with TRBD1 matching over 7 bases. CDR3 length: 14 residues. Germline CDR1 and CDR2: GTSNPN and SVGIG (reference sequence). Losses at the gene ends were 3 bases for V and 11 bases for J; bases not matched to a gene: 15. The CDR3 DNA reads TGTGCCTGGAGACGATTGGGCCTCCAGGGGGAATACACCTTC. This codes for CAWRRLGLQGEYTF.

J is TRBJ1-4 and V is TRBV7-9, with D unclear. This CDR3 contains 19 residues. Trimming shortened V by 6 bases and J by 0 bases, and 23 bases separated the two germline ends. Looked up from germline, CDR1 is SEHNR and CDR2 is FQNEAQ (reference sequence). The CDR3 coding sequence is TGTGCCAGCAGTAGTACCGGGGTCGATTTCGGCCCAACTAATGAAAAACTGTTTTTT. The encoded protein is CASSSTGVDFGPTNEKLFF. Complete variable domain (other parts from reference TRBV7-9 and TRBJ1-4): DTGVSQNPRHKITKRGQNVTFRCDPISEHNRLYWYRQTLGQGPEFLTYFQNEAQLEKSRLLSDRFSAERPKGSFSTLEIQRTEQGDSAMYLCASSSTGVDFGPTNEKLFFGSGTQLSVL.

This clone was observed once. The DNA of the CDR3 is TGCGCCAGCACCCAAGGGCCCCAGCATTTT. As protein: CASTQGPQHF. The rearrangement uses TRBV5-1 and TRBJ1-5, with no clear D. This CDR3 is 10 amino acids long. Between the trimmed V and J ends, which lost 6 bases and 9 bases, there was a span of 7 bases. Germline V gives CDR1 SGHRS, CDR2 YFSETQ.

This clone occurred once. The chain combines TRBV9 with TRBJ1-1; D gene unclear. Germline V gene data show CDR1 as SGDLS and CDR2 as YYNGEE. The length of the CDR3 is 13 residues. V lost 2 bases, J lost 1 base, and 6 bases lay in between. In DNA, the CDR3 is TGTGCCAGCAGCGTGAGCTCGAACACTGAAGCTTTCTTT. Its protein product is CASSVSSNTEAFF. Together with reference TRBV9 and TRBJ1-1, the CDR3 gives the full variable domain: DSGVTQTPKHLITATGQRVTLRCSPRSGDLSVYWYQQSLDQGLQFLIQYYNGEERAKGNILERFSAQQFPDLHSELNLSSLELGDSALYFCASSVSSNTEAFFGQGTRLTVV.

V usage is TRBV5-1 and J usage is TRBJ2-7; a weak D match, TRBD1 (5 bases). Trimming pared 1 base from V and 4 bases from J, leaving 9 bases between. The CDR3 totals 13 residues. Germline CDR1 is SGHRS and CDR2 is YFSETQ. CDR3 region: CASSLSQGYEQYF. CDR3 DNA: TGCGCCAGCAGCTTGTCTCAGGGTTACGAGCAGTACTTC.

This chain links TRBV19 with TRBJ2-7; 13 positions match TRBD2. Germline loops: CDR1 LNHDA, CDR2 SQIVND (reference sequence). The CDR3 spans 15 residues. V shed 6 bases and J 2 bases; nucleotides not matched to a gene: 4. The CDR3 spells CASSEGLAGTYEQYF. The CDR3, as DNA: TGTGCCAGTAGCGAGGGACTAGCGGGGACCTACGAGCAGTACTTC.